This T cell receptor (beta chain) was recovered during a study of CD8 T cells in Susac syndrome. Study findings and constraints: CD8+ clonal expansion in Susac peaked in TEMRA cells and active patients. That the number of individuals in its TCR sequencing and HLA analysis was relatively small was acknowledged by the study.

This clonotype was detected once. Its target is unknown. Random hexamers were used to reverse transcribe an amount of about 0.5 to 1 ug RNA. One entry per CDR3 protein, called by TCRdb with MiXCR from the immunoSEQ multiplex PCR reads. This table holds approximately 100,000 distinct CDR3 sequences, approximately 94% found once. Trimming took 1 base from V and 0 from J, leaving 7 bases between them. The CDR3 spans 15 residues. Germline-derived CDR1 and CDR2 are SGHDN and FVKESK. The sequence came from a human donor with Susac syndrome. Source material: CD8+ T cells from PBMCs. The chain joins TRBV14 to TRBJ2-1; D is undetermined. The CDR3 is CASSQGLFSYNEQFF. The CDR3, as DNA: TGTGCCAGCAGCCAAGGACTCTTCTCCTACAATGAGCAGTTCTTC.